Listed here is a single TCR beta chain. The antigen is unknown. Reverse transcription of all isolated RNA meant that expressed TCRB transcripts were sequenced. Libraries were prepared by immunoSEQ multiplex PCR; TCRdb keeps only in-frame clonotypes and omits some of them. The table includes around 690,000 clones, roughly 12% detected once. Every donor had blood drawn once into heparin, 100 to 150 mL on average. Sorted cells reached over 95% purity in every population. The germline gives CDR1 KGHSH, CDR2 LQKENI. The V gene end was trimmed by 5 bases and the J gene end by 4 bases; junction bases not matched to a gene: 13. This CDR3 comprises 16 residues. The record originates from a study of beta chain features in type 1 diabetes. Study-wide points: Diminished insertions and augmented deletions at VDJ junctions characterized type 1 diabetes patients. Moderate but significant shortening of TCRB CDR3s was recorded in all four CD4+ subsets from Type 1 diabetes patients. Across patients, naive, central memory and Treg TCRB repertoires exhibited apparently greater similarity than was observed across healthy donors.

V usage is TRBV18 and J usage is TRBJ2-5; 7 nucleotides line up with TRBD2. Material: naive CD4+ T cells from blood. This receptor was taken from a man aged 25-45 years with type 1 diabetes. The CDR3 DNA reads TGTGCCAGCTCAGTTCAATTTACTAGCGACGGAGAGACCCAGTACTTC. It codes for CASSVQFTSDGETQYF.